A selection of T cell receptor beta chains follows, all from one sample in a study of long-term antiretroviral therapy in people with HIV. The table came from immunoSEQ multiplex PCR; TCRdb's copy has only in-frame clones and leaves some out. The sample holds about 19,000 clones, approximately 82% seen once. The specimen was unsorted PBMCs, collected 0.5 years before starting antiretroviral therapy. The source of these receptors is a woman between 50 and 59 years old with HIV. Each CDR3 is given with its conserved first and last residue. Each record gives: D gene, clone size, J gene, CDR3 length, V gene, CDR3 DNA, CDR3 protein. A D gene is named only where the DNA matches it firmly. Rows may omit the clone size; those that give it use once, few, many or a size class.

d_gene: -
abundance: -
j_gene: TRBJ2-6
len: 19
v_gene: TRBV5-6
CDR3nt: TGTGCCAGCAGCTTGGCCGGGGTCGGGGACGCAGCTGGGGCCAACGTCCTGACTTTC
CDR3aa: CASSLAGVGDAAGANVLTF

d_gene: -
abundance: -
j_gene: TRBJ1-5
len: 15
v_gene: TRBV10-2
CDR3nt: TGCGCCAGCAGAGAGGTCTTAGCTAGCAATCAGCCCCAGCATTTT
CDR3aa: CASREVLASNQPQHF

d_gene: -
abundance: -
j_gene: TRBJ2-3
len: 13
v_gene: TRBV5-1
CDR3nt: TGCGCCAGCAGCAACCCTGGGACAGATACGCAGTATTTT
CDR3aa: CASSNPGTDTQYF

d_gene: -
abundance: -
j_gene: TRBJ1-2
len: 14
v_gene: TRBV5-8
CDR3nt: TGTGCCAGCAGCCGGGGCAATCTTAACTATGGCTACACCTTC
CDR3aa: CASSRGNLNYGYTF

d_gene: TRBD1
abundance: few
j_gene: TRBJ1-6
len: 15
v_gene: TRBV5-1
CDR3nt: TGCGCCAGCACCAGACAGGGGGCAGAAAATTCACCCCTCCACTTT
CDR3aa: CASTRQGAENSPLHF

d_gene: TRBD1
abundance: -
j_gene: TRBJ2-5
len: 15
v_gene: TRBV7-3
CDR3nt: TGTGCCAGCAGCTCTACCGGGACAGGGAAAGAGACCCAGTACTTC
CDR3aa: CASSSTGTGKETQYF

d_gene: TRBD1
abundance: -
j_gene: TRBJ1-2
len: 14
v_gene: TRBV27
CDR3nt: TGTGCCAGCAGCACCGACAGGGGAATCAGTGGCTACACCTTC
CDR3aa: CASSTDRGISGYTF

d_gene: -
abundance: -
j_gene: TRBJ2-2
len: 17
v_gene: TRBV7-7
CDR3nt: TGTGCCAGCAGCCTCCACCTGGGGGTTGAGGGGACCGGGGAGCTGTTTTTT
CDR3aa: CASSLHLGVEGTGELFF

d_gene: -
abundance: -
j_gene: TRBJ2-6
len: 15
v_gene: TRBV7-2
CDR3nt: TGTGCCAGCAGCTTAGATAACTCTGGGGCCAACGTCCTGACTTTC
CDR3aa: CASSLDNSGANVLTF

d_gene: -
abundance: -
j_gene: TRBJ2-6
len: 15
v_gene: TRBV30
CDR3nt: TGTGCCTGGGTGAAGACGGCCTCTGGGGCCAACGTCCTGACTTTC
CDR3aa: CAWVKTASGANVLTF

d_gene: -
abundance: -
j_gene: TRBJ1-6
len: 15
v_gene: TRBV7-8
CDR3nt: TGTGCCAGCAGCCGTCTACAGTCTCACAATTCACCCCTCCACTTT
CDR3aa: CASSRLQSHNSPLHF

d_gene: TRBD1
abundance: few
j_gene: TRBJ1-2
len: 13
v_gene: TRBV7-2
CDR3nt: TGTGCCAGCAGCTTCGCAGGGGGCTATGGCTACACCTTC
CDR3aa: CASSFAGGYGYTF

d_gene: TRBD2
abundance: -
j_gene: TRBJ2-3
len: 16
v_gene: TRBV5-1
CDR3nt: TGCGCCAGCAGCCGAGGGGCTAGCGGGGAGACAGATACGCAGTATTTT
CDR3aa: CASSRGASGETDTQYF

d_gene: TRBD1
abundance: -
j_gene: TRBJ1-6
len: 13
v_gene: TRBV2
CDR3nt: TGTGCCAGCAAACAGGGGGCTAGCTCACCCCTCCACTTT
CDR3aa: CASKQGASSPLHF

d_gene: -
abundance: -
j_gene: TRBJ2-2
len: 12
v_gene: TRBV4-2
CDR3nt: TGTGCCAGCAGCCAAGTTTGGGGGGAGCTGTTTTTT
CDR3aa: CASSQVWGELFF

d_gene: TRBD1
abundance: medium-sized
j_gene: TRBJ2-7
len: 15
v_gene: TRBV4-1
CDR3nt: TGCGCCAGCAGCCTCGGACAGGGGGGGTACTACGAGCAGTACTTC
CDR3aa: CASSLGQGGYYEQYF

d_gene: -
abundance: -
j_gene: TRBJ1-3
len: 12
v_gene: TRBV2
CDR3nt: TGTGCCAGCAGTGAGACAGTCGGCACCATATATTTT
CDR3aa: CASSETVGTIYF

d_gene: -
abundance: once
j_gene: TRBJ2-1
len: 11
v_gene: TRBV20-1
CDR3nt: TGCAGTGCTTTGGGCCTGGATGAGCAGTTCTTC
CDR3aa: CSALGLDEQFF

d_gene: TRBD2
abundance: few
j_gene: TRBJ2-3
len: 17
v_gene: TRBV5-4
CDR3nt: TGTGCCAGCAGCTCCCTGACTAGCGGAAGACGCACAGATACGCAGTATTTT
CDR3aa: CASSSLTSGRRTDTQYF

d_gene: TRBD1
abundance: -
j_gene: TRBJ1-1
len: 16
v_gene: TRBV9
CDR3nt: TGTGCCAGCAGCCCCCAGTCGACAGGGGTGAACACTGAAGCTTTCTTT
CDR3aa: CASSPQSTGVNTEAFF

d_gene: -
abundance: -
j_gene: TRBJ2-2
len: 16
v_gene: TRBV12-2
CDR3nt: TGTGCAAGTCGCTCCGGACTAGCGGGGGGGCTTGGGGAGCTGTTTTTT
CDR3aa: CASRSGLAGGLGELFF

d_gene: -
abundance: -
j_gene: TRBJ2-1
len: 12
v_gene: TRBV18
CDR3nt: TGTGCCAGCTCACCACCGGGGGTGGAGCAGTTCTTC
CDR3aa: CASSPPGVEQFF